What follows are 29 T cell receptor beta chains derived from one specimen sequenced in a study of regulatory T cells in long-lasting Graves disease. Time point noted: persistent/refractory GD, antithyroid drugs over 5 years with positive TRAb. PBMC RNA served as the TCR library source. Arm-PCR of CDR3 regions and iRepertoire HTBI primers were the basis on which TCR beta libraries were built. MiXCR, applied by TCRdb to the multiplex PCR reads, yields one record per CDR3 protein. The table shows around 510,000 distinct CDR3 sequences, with around 20% occurring only once. This sample comprised peripheral blood mononuclear cells (PBMCs), obtained when the disease was refractory, from a patient treated with antithyroid drugs. The receptors shown here come from a female donor with Graves disease.

The table lists this clonotype with many counts. The chain has TRBV6-5 and TRBJ2-5; D unclear. The CDR3 totals 14 residues. The V end lost 2 bases, the J end lost 5 bases, and 12 bases lay between the germline ends. Germline V gene data show CDR1 as MNHEY and CDR2 as SVGAGI. The DNA of the CDR3 is TGTGCCAGCAGTTACCCCGACACCGAGGAGACCCAGTACTTC. Translated: CASSYPDTEETQYF.

This clonotype came up a few times. The J gene is TRBJ1-2, the V gene TRBV29-1, with 8 bases aligning to TRBD1. The CDR3 runs 14 residues. The V and J ends lost 4 bases and 4 bases, in that order; junction bases with no gene match: 8. Germline loops: CDR1 SQVTM, CDR2 ANQGSEA. The CDR3 protein is CSVGRGTGGYGYTF. CDR3 nucleotides: TGCAGCGTTGGACGGGGAACAGGGGGCTATGGCTACACCTTC.

This clonotype turned up a few times. The chain recombines TRBV4-1 with TRBJ1-2; D not certain. There are 16 residues in the CDR3. Deletions cut 0 bases from V and 1 base from J, with 12 bases between. Germline loops: CDR1 MGHRA, CDR2 YSYEKL. CDR3 region: CASSQDWTVYNYGYTF. The CDR3 nucleotides are TGCGCCAGCAGCCAAGATTGGACGGTATATAACTATGGCTACACCTTC.

This clonotype was counted between two and nine times. The chain links TRBV19 to TRBJ1-1; TRBD1 is a possible D gene (6 bases). Germline CDR1 and CDR2: LNHDA and SQIVND (reference sequence). This CDR3 comprises 13 residues. Trimming left V 3 bases short and J 4 bases short, with 9 bases between. This CDR3 reads CASSIPQGTEAFF. The CDR3 bases are TGTGCCAGTAGTATCCCACAGGGCACTGAAGCTTTCTTT.

The rearrangement joins TRBV6-1 to TRBJ2-5, with a tentative D call TRBD1 (5 bases). The CDR3 is 14 residues long. CDR1 and CDR2 (germline): MNHNS, SASEGT. The germline V and J ends were trimmed by 8 bases and 5 bases, with 18 bases remaining between them. CDR3 protein: CASWQGNLRETQYF. The CDR3, as DNA: TGTGCCAGCTGGCAGGGCAACCTGAGGGAGACCCAGTACTTC.

In its sample, this clonotype was seen many times. The chain joins TRBV2 to TRBJ1-1, with a tentative D call TRBD1 (6 bases). CDR3 length equals 13 residues. The germline V gene has CDR1 SNHLY and CDR2 FYNNEI. V was clipped by 9 bases and J by 2 bases, with 13 bases between them. CDR3 region: CARQTGSNTEAFF. DNA of the CDR3: TGTGCCAGGCAGACAGGTAGTAACACTGAAGCTTTCTTT.

This clonotype was seen only a few times. The chain combines TRBV6-5 with TRBJ2-7, with 7 positions matching TRBD1. V shed 2 bases, J shed 4 bases, and the junction held 8 bases outside the gene matches. This CDR3 is built from 15 residues. Germline CDR1 reads MNHEY; CDR2 reads SVGAGI. CDR3 DNA sequence: TGTGCCAGCAGTTACGACCGACAGGGTGGTTACGAGCAGTACTTC. This sequence encodes CASSYDRQGGYEQYF.

This clonotype was seen at least ten times. The rearrangement uses TRBV29-1 and TRBJ1-5; D might be TRBD1 (6 bases). CDR3 size: 15 residues. Deletions cut 8 bases from V and 7 bases from J, with 24 bases between. Germline CDR1 SQVTM, CDR2 ANQGSEA. The DNA of the CDR3 is TGCAGCCCCTTTGAGAGTGGCAGGGGAGGGCAGCCCCAGCATTTT. It codes for CSPFESGRGGQPQHF.

This clonotype was detected many times. The rearrangement joins TRBV28 to TRBJ2-2; 7 bases align to TRBD2. The CDR3 runs 16 residues. Germline trimming cut 6 bases from V and 1 base from J; bases unmatched to any gene: 8. Germline-derived CDR1 and CDR2 are MDHEN and SYDVKM. The chain's CDR3 is CASRPTAGMNTGELFF. The CDR3 DNA sequence: TGTGCCAGCAGACCGACAGCGGGGATGAACACCGGGGAGCTGTTTTTT.

With regard to this clonotype: This may stem from a read error, because a much larger clone lies one nucleotide away. This chain joins TRBV29-1 and TRBJ2-7, with D unresolved. The germline V gene has CDR1 SQVTM and CDR2 ANQGSEA. The CDR3 runs to 13 residues. Trimming took 4 bases from V and 2 from J, leaving 12 bases between them. CDR3 loop: CSVGSDDPYEQYF. In nucleotides, the CDR3 is TGCAGCGTTGGTTCGGACGATCCCTACGAGCAGTACTTC.

This clonotype came up a few times. CDR3 bases: TGTGCCAGCAGTTCCCCCGAGGCTGTTTATTCCTACGAGCAGTACTTC. Encoded protein: CASSSPEAVYSYEQYF. V is TRBV28 and J is TRBJ2-7; D gene unclear. The CDR3 length is 16 residues. V lost 4 bases and J 1 base, leaving 17 bases between the germline ends. CDR1 is MDHEN, CDR2 SYDVKM, per germline.

This clonotype was seen many times. V usage is TRBV3-1 and J usage is TRBJ1-2, with 9 bases matching TRBD1. Germline V gene data show CDR1 as LGHDT and CDR2 as YNNKEL (reference sequence). V trimming: 4 bases; J trimming: 8 bases; junction bases outside the gene matches: 5. CDR3 size: 13 residues. The CDR3 DNA follows: TGTGCCAGCAGCCGCGGACAGGGGACCGGCTACACCTTC. Protein sequence: CASSRGQGTGYTF.

This clonotype was counted at least ten times. This chain links TRBV27 with TRBJ1-1, with a tentative D call TRBD1 (5 bases). The CDR3 has 15 residues. The germline V gene has CDR1 MNHEY and CDR2 SMNVEV (reference sequence). Trimming stripped 2 bases from V and 7 bases from J, with 17 bases between. The CDR3 protein is CASSLAGQGYGEAFF. The DNA of the CDR3 is TGTGCCAGCAGTTTAGCAGGGCAGGGTTATGGTGAAGCTTTCTTT.

This clonotype was seen ten or more times. V and J are TRBV28 and TRBJ1-1, with D tentatively TRBD1 (5 bases). With 7 bases removed from V and 0 bases from J, the gap between germline ends came to 12 bases. Germline V lookup: CDR1 MDHEN, CDR2 SYDVKM. CDR3 length: 14 amino acids. DNA for the CDR3: TGTGCCAGCACTGGGGCCAGCTTGAACACTGAAGCTTTCTTT. It is translated as CASTGASLNTEAFF.

This clonotype was recorded many times. V and J are TRBV7-9 and TRBJ1-4; 10 nucleotides align to TRBD1. CDR3 length: 14 residues. J was trimmed by 5 bases and V by 5 bases; bases with no gene match: 2. The germline CDR1 and CDR2 sequences are SEHNR and FQNEAQ (reference sequence). The CDR3 here is CASSQDRGNEKLFF. In DNA, the CDR3 is TGTGCCAGCAGCCAGGACAGGGGGAATGAAAAACTGTTTTTT. Using reference TRBV7-9 and TRBJ1-4 for the parts outside the CDR3, the full variable domain is DTGVSQNPRHKITKRGQNVTFRCDPISEHNRLYWYRQTLGQGPEFLTYFQNEAQLEKSRLLSDRFSAERPKGSFSTLEIQRTEQGDSAMYLCASSQDRGNEKLFFGSGTQLSVL.

With respect to this clonotype: This likely came from a read error, as a far larger clone is one base away. V is TRBV12-3 or TRBV12-4 and J is TRBJ2-5; 7 bases map to TRBD1. The ends lost 7 bases at V and 4 bases at J; junction bases unmatched: 6. This CDR3 contains 13 residues. The DNA for the CDR3 is TGTGCCAGCAAACCCTCAGGGGGAGAGACCCAGTACTTC. It is translated as CASKPSGGETQYF.

The V gene is TRBV6-1, the J gene TRBJ2-1; TRBD2 matches 12 bases. The CDR3 totals 17 residues. Germline V gives CDR1 MNHNS, CDR2 SASEGT. Germline trimming cut 8 bases from V and 5 bases from J; bases unmatched to any gene: 13. The CDR3 here is CASWSLAGGIIHNEQFF. DNA of the CDR3: TGTGCCAGCTGGAGCCTAGCGGGAGGGATTATACACAATGAGCAGTTCTTC.

This clonotype was counted a few times. The V call is TRBV5-1, the J call TRBJ1-1; no firm D call. Trimming took 0 bases from V and 1 from J, leaving 10 bases between them. The CDR3 has 15 residues. Germline V gene sequence: CDR1 SGHRS, CDR2 YFSETQ. CDR3 nucleotides: TGCGCCAGCAGCTTGGATTTACGGGGGAACACTGAAGCTTTCTTT. Encoded protein: CASSLDLRGNTEAFF.

The sample holds many counts of this clonotype. The rearrangement joins TRBV28 to TRBJ2-7; D tentatively fits TRBD1 or TRBD2 (5 bases each). This CDR3 has 16 residues. V shed 5 bases and J shed 1 base, with 18 bases lying between them. Germline V lookup: CDR1 MDHEN, CDR2 SYDVKM. CDR3 sequence reads: CASSPPPGKGSYEQYF. CDR3 sequence (DNA): TGTGCCAGCAGTCCCCCGCCCGGGAAGGGGTCCTACGAGCAGTACTTC.

This clonotype was seen only a few times. The chain couples TRBV6-2 or TRBV6-3 to TRBJ2-1; TRBD1 might be the D (6 bases). CDR3 length: 15 residues. Trimming shortened V by 0 bases and J by 8 bases, and 14 bases separated the two germline ends. Germline assignment: CDR1 MNHEY and CDR2 SVGEGT. This CDR3 is CASSYSVGHGDEQFF. CDR3 in DNA: TGTGCCAGCAGTTACTCGGTGGGACATGGGGATGAGCAGTTCTTC.

The table lists this clonotype with many counts. V is TRBV2 and J is TRBJ2-7, with unresolved D. This CDR3 has 13 residues. CDR1 and CDR2 (germline): SNHLY, FYNNEI. V gave up 8 bases and J gave up 0 bases, with 11 bases separating them. This CDR3 reads CASSVGRSYEQYF. Written as DNA, the CDR3 is TGTGCCAGCTCAGTAGGCCGCTCCTACGAGCAGTACTTC.

Note on this clonotype: A much more abundant neighbour one base away suggests this may be a read error. This chain connects TRBV6-1 to TRBJ2-2; D not certain. V lost 8 bases and J 4 bases, leaving 8 bases between the germline ends. The CDR3 spans 12 residues. In germline, CDR1 is MNHNS, CDR2 SASEGT. This chain's CDR3 is CASAGFTGELFF. In nucleotides, the CDR3 is TGTGCCAGCGCCGGGTTCACCGGGGAGCTGTTTTTT.

In its sample, this clonotype was seen many times. The V and J genes are TRBV6-1 and TRBJ2-7; TRBD2 matches 7 bases. The germline CDR1 and CDR2 sequences are MNHNS and SASEGT. The CDR3 runs 15 residues. The ends lost 6 bases at V and 2 bases at J; junction bases unmatched: 10. The CDR3 DNA follows: TGTGCCAGCAGGAGATGGACTAGAGGCCCCTACGAGCAGTACTTC. This translates into CASRRWTRGPYEQYF.

V gene TRBV11-2 combines with J gene TRBJ2-2, with 10 positions matching TRBD1. The CDR3 runs to 17 residues. Germline lookup yields CDR1 SGHAT and CDR2 FQNNGV. J lost 1 base, V lost 1 base, and 3 bases had no gene match. The CDR3: CASSLGTGGKNTGELFF. The CDR3 region has the DNA TGTGCCAGCAGCTTAGGGACAGGGGGAAAGAACACCGGGGAGCTGTTTTTT.

A single count supports this clonotype. The chain joins TRBV18 to TRBJ2-7, with 11 nucleotides matching TRBD1. CDR3 length: 15 amino acids. V lost 6 bases to trimming and J lost 6 bases; unmatched junction nucleotides: 10. Germline V CDR1 and CDR2: KGHSH, LQKENI. The CDR3 protein is CASSPRTGGFIEQYF. CDR3 DNA: TGTGCCAGCTCGCCTCGGACAGGGGGCTTTATCGAGCAGTACTTC.

Many counts were recorded for this clonotype. The gene calls are TRBV28 and TRBJ2-7; TRBD1 matches at 7 bases. The germline CDR1 and CDR2 sequences are MDHEN and SYDVKM. The CDR3 is made up of 15 amino acids. Trimming cost V 6 bases and J 0 bases; bases outside gene matches: 8. The CDR3 protein is CASSGDRASSYEQYF. Written as DNA, the CDR3 is TGTGCCAGCAGCGGCGACAGGGCGAGCTCCTACGAGCAGTACTTC. Filled out from reference TRBV28 and TRBJ2-7, the complete variable domain reads DVKVTQSSRYLVKRTGEKVFLECVQDMDHENMFWYRQDPGLGLRLIYFSYDVKMKEKGDIPEGYSVSREKKERFSLILESASTNQTSMYLCASSGDRASSYEQYFGPGTRLTVT.

This clonotype occurred a few times. V is TRBV19 and J is TRBJ2-6, with no clear D. Trimming removed 2 bases at V and 0 bases at J, with 2 bases between. CDR1 is LNHDA and CDR2 is SQIVND in the germline V gene (reference sequence). The CDR3 runs 14 residues. CDR3 loop: CASSINSGANVLTF. The CDR3 DNA reads as TGTGCCAGTAGTATAAACTCTGGGGCCAACGTCCTGACTTTC.

Many counts were recorded for this clonotype. The chain recombines TRBV24-1 with TRBJ1-2; D unresolved. V lost 5 bases and J 0 bases, leaving 6 bases between the germline ends. The V gene's germline CDR1 is KGHDR and CDR2 SFDVKD. The CDR3 is 13 amino acids. The CDR3 sequence is CATSGGPNYGYTF. CDR3 DNA sequence: TGTGCCACCAGTGGGGGTCCTAACTATGGCTACACCTTC.

Notes on this clonotype: Compared with germline, one end of the junction differs, possibly owing to a read error. The J gene is TRBJ2-7, the V gene TRBV7-9, with TRBD2 as a possible D gene (6 bases). Germline CDR1 and CDR2: SEHNR and FQNEAQ (reference sequence). The CDR3 has 17 amino acids. The DNA for the CDR3 is TGCGCTAGCAGCCCTGACCGGAGTATAGCGGAGCTGGGCGAGCAGTACTTC. Translating gives CASSPDRSIAELGEQYF.